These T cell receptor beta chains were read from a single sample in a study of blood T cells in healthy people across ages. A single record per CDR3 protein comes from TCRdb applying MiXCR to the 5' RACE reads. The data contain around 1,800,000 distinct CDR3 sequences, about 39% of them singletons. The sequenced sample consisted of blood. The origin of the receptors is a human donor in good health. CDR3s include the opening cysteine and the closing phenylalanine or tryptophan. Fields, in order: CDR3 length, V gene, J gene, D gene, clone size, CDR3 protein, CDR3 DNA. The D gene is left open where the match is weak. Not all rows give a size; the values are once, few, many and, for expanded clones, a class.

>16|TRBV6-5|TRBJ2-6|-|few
CASSYSETPGANVLTF
TGTGCCAGTAGTTACTCCGAAACACCTGGGGCCAACGTCCTGACTTTC
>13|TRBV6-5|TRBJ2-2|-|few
CASSPQGGGELFF
TGTGCCAGCAGTCCACAGGGTGGCGGGGAGCTGTTTTTT
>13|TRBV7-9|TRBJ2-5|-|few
CASSEVNQETQYF
TGTGCCAGCAGCGAAGTAAATCAAGAGACCCAGTACTTC
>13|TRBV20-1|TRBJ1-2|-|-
CSAPVGESGGYTF
TGCAGTGCCCCCGTGGGGGAGTCGGGCGGCTACACCTTC
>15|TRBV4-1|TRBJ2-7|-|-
CASSLNRDSDYEQYF
TGCGCCAGCAGCCTTAACCGGGACTCAGACTACGAGCAGTACTTC
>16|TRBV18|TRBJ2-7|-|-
CASSPPGQGDSREQYF
TGTGCCAGCTCACCACCGGGGCAGGGCGATTCGAGGGAGCAGTACTTC
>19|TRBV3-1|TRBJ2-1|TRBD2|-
CASSQVSSGGPYSYNEQFF
TGTGCCAGCAGCCAAGTGTCTAGCGGGGGCCCATACTCCTACAATGAGCAGTTCTTC
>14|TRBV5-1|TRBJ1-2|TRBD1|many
CASSSGQSNYGYTF
TGCGCCAGCAGCTCGGGACAGAGCAACTATGGCTACACCTTC
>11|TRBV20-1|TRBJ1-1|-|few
CSCGWDTEAFF
TGCAGTTGCGGATGGGACACTGAAGCTTTCTTT
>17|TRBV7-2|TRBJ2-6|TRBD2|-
CASSTTSGNSGANVLTF
TGTGCCAGCAGCACCACTAGCGGCAACTCTGGGGCCAACGTCCTGACTTTC
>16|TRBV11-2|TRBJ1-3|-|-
CASSSLTASSGNTIYF
TGTGCCAGCAGCTCTTTGACAGCCAGCTCTGGAAACACCATATATTTT
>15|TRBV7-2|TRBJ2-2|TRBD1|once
CASSRRGRDTGELFF
TGTGCCAGCAGCCGCAGGGGGCGTGACACCGGGGAGCTGTTTTTT
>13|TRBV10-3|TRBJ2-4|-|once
CAINPGQPYEQDF
TGTGCCATCAATCCTGGACAGCCCTACGAGCAGGACTTC
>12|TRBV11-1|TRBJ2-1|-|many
CASRGGYNEQFF
TGTGCCAGCAGAGGGGGGTACAATGAGCAGTTCTTC
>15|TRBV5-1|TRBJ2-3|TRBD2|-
CASSLEAGETDTQYF
TGCGCCAGCAGCTTGGAAGCGGGGGAGACAGATACGCAGTATTTT
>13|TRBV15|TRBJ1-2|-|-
CATSYSGTGIYTF
TGTGCCACCAGCTACTCCGGGACGGGAATCTACACCTTC
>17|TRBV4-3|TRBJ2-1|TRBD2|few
CASSQGWEGSFYNEQFF
TGCGCCAGCAGCCAAGGGTGGGAGGGTAGTTTCTACAATGAGCAGTTCTTC
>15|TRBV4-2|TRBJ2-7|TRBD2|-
CASSQLSSGDYEQYF
TGTGCCAGCAGCCAATTATCTAGCGGGGATTACGAGCAGTACTTC
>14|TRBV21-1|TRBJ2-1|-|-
CASSIEGSYNEQFF
TGTGCCAGCAGCATTGAGGGCTCCTACAATGAGCAGTTCTTC
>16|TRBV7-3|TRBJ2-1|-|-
CASSLVPSEGHNEQFF
TGTGCCAGCAGCTTAGTCCCTAGCGAGGGTCACAATGAGCAGTTCTTC
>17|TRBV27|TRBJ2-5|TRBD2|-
CASSSTGTSGLKETQYF
TGTGCCAGCAGTTCCACCGGGACTAGCGGGTTAAAAGAGACCCAGTACTTC
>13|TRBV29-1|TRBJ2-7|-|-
CSRQLILTYEQYF
TGCAGCAGACAGCTAATATTAACCTACGAGCAGTACTTC
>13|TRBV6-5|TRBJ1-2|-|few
CASRPDTFYGYTF
TGTGCCAGCAGACCAGACACCTTCTATGGCTACACCTTC
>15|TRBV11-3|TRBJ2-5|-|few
CASSWGDFGRETQYF
TGTGCCAGCAGCTGGGGGGATTTTGGGAGAGAGACCCAGTACTTC
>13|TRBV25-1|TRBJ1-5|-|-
CASSGSGHQPQHF
TGTGCCAGCAGTGGGTCAGGGCATCAGCCCCAGCATTTT
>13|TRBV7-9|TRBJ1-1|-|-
CASTPQQGTEAFF
TGTGCCAGCACCCCTCAACAGGGCACTGAAGCTTTCTTT
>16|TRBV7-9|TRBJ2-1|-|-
CASSFVRGGPGNEQFF
TGTGCCAGCAGCTTCGTAAGGGGGGGGCCGGGGAATGAGCAGTTCTTC
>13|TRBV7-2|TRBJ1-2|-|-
CASNLGQRDGYTF
TGTGCCAGCAACTTAGGACAGAGGGATGGCTACACCTTC
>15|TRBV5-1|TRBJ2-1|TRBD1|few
CASSLSGGGNNEQFF
TGCGCCAGCAGCTTGTCAGGGGGCGGTAACAATGAGCAGTTCTTC
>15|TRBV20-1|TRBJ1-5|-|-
CSARDPVYGNQPQHF
TGCAGTGCTAGAGATCCGGTTTACGGCAATCAGCCCCAGCATTTT
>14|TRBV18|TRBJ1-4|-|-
CASSPQAVREKLFF
TGTGCCAGCTCACCGCAGGCGGTCAGGGAAAAACTGTTTTTT
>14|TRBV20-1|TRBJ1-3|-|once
CSAAIDSTGNTIYF
TGCAGTGCGGCAATCGACAGTACTGGAAACACCATATATTTT
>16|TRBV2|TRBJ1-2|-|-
CASTLSRDIRSYGYTF
TGTGCCAGCACTCTATCGCGGGACATTAGAAGCTATGGCTACACCTTC
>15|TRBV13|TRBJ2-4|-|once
CASSSNLPAKNIQYF
TGTGCCAGCAGCTCCAACCTGCCGGCCAAAAACATTCAGTACTTC
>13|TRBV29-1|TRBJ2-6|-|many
CSAWGSGANVLTF
TGCAGTGCCTGGGGCTCTGGGGCCAACGTCCTGACTTTC
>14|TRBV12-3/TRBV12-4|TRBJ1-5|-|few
CASSSSGQNQPQHF
TGTGCCAGCAGTTCCTCGGGACAAAATCAGCCCCAGCATTTT
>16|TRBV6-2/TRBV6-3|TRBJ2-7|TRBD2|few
CATEDPLAAITYEQYF
TGTGCCACCGAGGATCCACTAGCGGCGATAACCTACGAGCAGTACTTC
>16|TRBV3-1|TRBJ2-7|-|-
CASGPVGWEVMSEQYF
TGTGCCAGCGGCCCGGTGGGGTGGGAAGTGATGTCCGAGCAGTACTTC
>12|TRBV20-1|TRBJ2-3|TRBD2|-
CSARTSVDTQYF
TGCAGTGCTAGGACTAGCGTAGATACGCAGTATTTT
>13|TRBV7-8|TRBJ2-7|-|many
CASSLSDTYEQYF
TGTGCCAGCAGCTTATCGGACACTTACGAGCAGTACTTC
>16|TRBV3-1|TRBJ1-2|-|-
CASSHLQGPANYGYTF
TGTGCCAGCAGCCACCTACAGGGACCGGCGAACTATGGCTACACCTTC
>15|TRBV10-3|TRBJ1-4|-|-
CAISRDQGPNEKLFF
TGTGCCATCAGTAGAGATCAGGGACCCAATGAAAAACTGTTTTTT
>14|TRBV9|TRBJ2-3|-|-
CASASGVSTDTQYF
TGTGCCAGCGCTTCGGGGGTCAGCACAGATACGCAGTATTTT
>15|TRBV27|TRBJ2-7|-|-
CASSLWAGSGDEQYF
TGTGCCAGCAGTTTATGGGCAGGGTCTGGGGACGAGCAGTACTTC
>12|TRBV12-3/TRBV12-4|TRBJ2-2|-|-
CASMELGGELFF
TGTGCCAGCATGGAACTAGGAGGGGAGCTGTTTTTT
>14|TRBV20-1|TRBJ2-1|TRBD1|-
CSAGTGTGVNEQFF
TGCAGTGCGGGGACCGGGACAGGGGTCAATGAGCAGTTCTTC
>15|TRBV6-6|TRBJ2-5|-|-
CASSYGQGLGETQYF
TGTGCCAGCAGTTACGGGCAGGGGCTGGGCGAGACCCAGTACTTC